One TCR beta chain is described in this entry. What it recognizes is unknown. This entry belongs to a study of identical twins. Overall study results and limits: Not following the same donors, the study drew its conclusions from cross-sectional statistical analysis. Models came in too low on out-of-frame TCR alpha sharing in monozygotic twins.

Template switching added a universal primer binding site, and final cDNA carried unique molecular identifiers. TCRdb passed the 5' RACE reads through MiXCR, listing each CDR3 protein once. The sample carries about 810,000 distinct CDR3 sequences, around 12% recorded once. Healthy Caucasian individuals made up all the donors. The sample was also reused in another study, on yellow fever vaccine responses in identical twins.

Sequenced: PBMCs. The origin of this receptor is a woman younger than 35 in good health.

CDR3 amino acids: CASSPTVGDYGYTF. The CDR3 DNA reads TGTGCCAGCAGCCCTACTGTGGGGGACTATGGCTACACCTTC. The J gene is TRBJ1-2, the V gene TRBV3-1; tentatively, D is TRBD1 (5 bases). CDR1 and CDR2 from the germline V gene are LGHDT and YNNKEL (reference sequence). The V end lost 4 bases, the J end lost 3 bases, and 12 bases lay between the germline ends. The CDR3 contains 14 residues.